This entry lists 10 T cell receptor beta chains sequenced from one sample in a study of T cells after yellow fever vaccination. A single record per CDR3 protein comes from TCRdb applying MiXCR to the 5' RACE reads. The data hold 600,000 to 750,000 distinct CDR3 sequences, with 12% observed a single time. Sequenced material: PBMCs, taken on the day of the yellow fever booster vaccination. The origin of the receptors is a man under 40 who received the YFV17D yellow fever vaccine.

V is TRBV6-5 and J is TRBJ2-4, with TRBD2 matching 7 bases. Looked up from germline, CDR1 is MNHEY and CDR2 is SVGAGI. Trimming removed 0 bases from V and 6 bases from J; junction bases left unmatched: 5. The length of the CDR3 is 15 residues. CDR3 protein: CASSYSAGVGNIQYF. The CDR3 DNA reads as TGTGCCAGCAGTTACTCGGCGGGAGTCGGAAACATTCAGTACTTC.

This clonotype was picked up a small number of times. CDR3 DNA: TGTGCCAGCTCACCACCGAGTGCGGGTGAGCAGTTCTTC. Its protein product is CASSPPSAGEQFF. The chain combines TRBV18 with TRBJ2-1, with D perhaps TRBD2 (5 bases). The CDR3 is 13 amino acids. Germline V gives CDR1 KGHSH, CDR2 LQKENI. Trimming left V 0 bases short and J 9 bases short, with 9 bases between.

In its sample, this clonotype was seen a few times. The chain has TRBV7-8 and TRBJ2-1; 9 nucleotides agree with TRBD2. This CDR3 region has 17 residues. Germline CDR1 SGHVS, CDR2 FQNEAQ. Trimming at V came to 6 bases and at J to 2 bases, leaving 11 bases not matched to a gene. For the CDR3, the DNA is TGTGCCAGCAGTAAAGCGGGGACTAGCAGTGCCTACAATGAGCAGTTCTTC. Translation gives CASSKAGTSSAYNEQFF.

The chain has TRBV24-1 and TRBJ1-1, with 9 bases matching TRBD1. Germline V CDR1 and CDR2: KGHDR, SFDVKD. Trimming took 3 bases from V and 1 from J; bases not matched to a gene: 11. This CDR3 is built from 18 residues. In DNA form, the CDR3 reads TGTGCCACCAGTGATAAAGGGGCCCCGGGACAGGGGAACACTGAAGCTTTCTTT. It is translated as CATSDKGAPGQGNTEAFF.

The chain employs TRBV7-8 and TRBJ2-7; D unresolved. This CDR3 contains 13 residues. Germline lookup yields CDR1 SGHVS and CDR2 FQNEAQ. V lost 4 bases to trimming and J lost 4 bases, with 11 bases between them. The CDR3 loop is CASSSHSLYEQYF. The CDR3, as DNA: TGTGCCAGCAGCTCACATTCCCTTTACGAGCAGTACTTC. Supplemented by reference TRBV7-8 and TRBJ2-7, the full variable domain reads GAGVSQSPRYKVAKRGQDVALRCDPISGHVSLFWYQQALGQGPEFLTYFQNEAQLDKSGLPSDRFFAERPEGSVSTLKIQRTQQEDSAVYLCASSSHSLYEQYFGPGTRLTVT.

This clonotype has a handful of counts. V is TRBV5-5 and J is TRBJ2-2, with D perhaps matching TRBD1 (5 bases). The CDR3 is made up of 15 amino acids. Trimming pared 3 bases from V and 0 bases from J, leaving 9 bases between. Germline CDR1 SGHKS, CDR2 YYEKEE (reference sequence). Here the CDR3 DNA reads TGTGCCAGCAGCTCGACAGCATCGAACACCGGGGAGCTGTTTTTT. Translating gives CASSSTASNTGELFF.

A few counts support this clonotype. V and J are TRBV5-5 and TRBJ2-1; 8 bases are shared with TRBD2. Germline V gene data show CDR1 as SGHKS and CDR2 as YYEKEE (reference sequence). The V segment lost 4 bases and the J segment 0 bases; nucleotides outside the gene matches: 6. CDR3 length: 16 residues. The DNA for the CDR3 is TGTGCCAGCAGCCCCCTCGGGACTAGCTCCTACAATGAGCAGTTCTTC. Its translation is CASSPLGTSSYNEQFF.

This clonotype has more than one count but fewer than ten. The rearrangement joins TRBV10-3 to TRBJ2-1, with TRBD1 as a possible D gene (6 bases). Germline V gene sequence: CDR1 ENHRY, CDR2 SYGVKD. V lost 3 bases, J lost 0 bases, and 12 bases lay in between. The CDR3 extends over 16 amino acids. CDR3 protein: CAISELTGSSYNEQFF. The CDR3 bases are TGTGCCATCAGTGAATTGACAGGCTCCTCCTACAATGAGCAGTTCTTC.

The chain joins TRBV5-1 to TRBJ2-2; TRBD1 might be the D (5 bases). V was clipped by 1 base and J by 1 base, with 11 bases between them. This CDR3 is built from 16 residues. The germline V gene has CDR1 SGHRS and CDR2 YFSETQ. CDR3 coding DNA: TGCGCCAGCAGCTTGATTGCTAGGGGGAACACCGGGGAGCTGTTTTTT. Protein sequence: CASSLIARGNTGELFF.

The chain employs TRBV5-1 and TRBJ2-7; D assignment may be TRBD1 or TRBD2 (5 bases each). The CDR3 is 15 amino acids. The V gene's germline CDR1 is SGHRS and CDR2 YFSETQ. The V end lost 0 bases, the J end lost 2 bases, and 12 bases lay between the germline ends. The CDR3 coding sequence is TGCGCCAGCAGCTTGGCCGGGGACGGAACCTACGAGCAGTACTTC. It codes for CASSLAGDGTYEQYF.